This entry lists 14 T cell receptor beta chains sequenced from one sample in a study of T cells in Graves' hyperthyroidism and ophthalmopathy. There were TCR beta CDR3 regions amplified from RNA transcripts. Using the HTBI primer set, a first-round RT-PCR was run on the TCR CDR3. One entry per CDR3 protein, called by TCRdb with MiXCR from the multiplex PCR reads. Of 360,000 or so distinct CDR3 sequences in the sample, roughly 15% were seen once. The sequenced sample was blood. The receptor set was obtained from a woman aged 60-70 years with Graves' ophthalmopathy.

V and J are TRBV7-7 and TRBJ2-1; 14 bases fit TRBD2. Germline lookup yields CDR1 SSHAT and CDR2 FNYEAQ (reference sequence). J gave up 0 bases and V 5 bases, and 3 bases lay outside the gene matches. The CDR3 contains 17 residues. CDR3 DNA: TGTGCCAGCAGCCACGGGACTAGCGGGAGCTCCTACAATGAGCAGTTCTTC. This sequence encodes CASSHGTSGSSYNEQFF.

There are many counts of this clonotype. The gene calls are TRBV20-1 and TRBJ2-7, with 7 bases fitting TRBD1. Germline values: CDR1 DFQATT, CDR2 SNEGSKA (reference sequence). CDR3 length: 14 amino acids. Trimming at V came to 3 bases and at J to 0 bases, leaving 5 bases not matched to a gene. Here the CDR3 DNA reads TGCAGTGCTAGTGGGGCAGGGGGCTCCTACGAGCAGTACTTC. This encodes CSASGAGGSYEQYF.

V gene TRBV9 combines with J gene TRBJ2-7, with D possibly being TRBD2 (6 bases). Germline values: CDR1 SGDLS, CDR2 YYNGEE. V lost 5 bases to trimming and J lost 7 bases, with 16 bases between them. CDR3 length: 13 amino acids. In DNA form, the CDR3 reads TGTGCCAGCAGTGCCTCGGGAGCAGTAGAGCAGTACTTC. This sequence encodes CASSASGAVEQYF.

The chain links TRBV20-1 to TRBJ2-3; tentatively, D is TRBD1 (6 bases). Germline CDR1 reads DFQATT; CDR2 reads SNEGSKA (reference sequence). This CDR3 contains 15 residues. With 0 bases removed from V and 5 bases from J, the gap between germline ends came to 15 bases. This chain's CDR3 is CSARDLPGVKDTQYF. The CDR3 nucleotides are TGCAGTGCTAGAGATCTCCCAGGGGTCAAAGATACGCAGTATTTT.

V gene TRBV5-8 combines with J gene TRBJ2-1; either TRBD1 or TRBD2 may supply D (5 bases each). The CDR3 extends over 15 amino acids. Germline V gene data show CDR1 as SGHTS and CDR2 as YDEGEE. V dropped 4 bases and J dropped 3 bases, with 14 bases sitting between them. CDR3 amino acids: CASSLGTEDYNEQFF. The CDR3 DNA is TGTGCCAGCAGCCTCGGGACGGAAGACTACAATGAGCAGTTCTTC.

This clonotype was seen at least ten times. This rearrangement joins TRBV11-1 to TRBJ2-1; D tentatively fits TRBD1 or TRBD2 (5 bases each). The CDR3 consists of 14 residues. V was shortened by 5 bases and J by 9 bases, with 17 bases between the two germline ends. Germline V gives CDR1 SGHAT, CDR2 FQDESV (reference sequence). This CDR3 reads CASSPGPGVGEQFF. DNA for the CDR3: TGTGCCAGCAGCCCGGGACCCGGTGTTGGTGAGCAGTTCTTC. Full variable domain (remainder filled in from reference TRBV11-1 and TRBJ2-1): EAEVAQSPRYKITEKSQAVAFWCDPISGHATLYWYRQILGQGPELLVQFQDESVVDDSQLPKDRFSAERLKGVDSTLKIQPAELGDSAMYLCASSPGPGVGEQFFGPGTRLTVL.

The chain couples TRBV9 to TRBJ2-7; 9 bases line up with TRBD2. Losses at the gene ends were 0 bases for V and 3 bases for J; bases not matched to a gene: 7. Per germline, CDR1 SGDLS and CDR2 YYNGEE. CDR3 length: 16 amino acids. In DNA, the CDR3 is TGTGCCAGCAGCGTAGGAGGAGTAGCGGGAGTCTACGAGCAGTACTTC. Translated, it gives CASSVGGVAGVYEQYF. The full variable domain, its missing parts supplied by reference TRBV9 and TRBJ2-7, is DSGVTQTPKHLITATGQRVTLRCSPRSGDLSVYWYQQSLDQGLQFLIQYYNGEERAKGNILERFSAQQFPDLHSELNLSSLELGDSALYFCASSVGGVAGVYEQYFGPGTRLTVT.

This clonotype was seen a few times. The genes are TRBV11-3 and TRBJ2-3; D is ambiguous. From germline, CDR1 is SGHNT and CDR2 YENEEA. Trimming took off 2 bases at V and 4 bases at J, with 13 bases between the two ends. The CDR3 has 15 amino acids. The DNA of the CDR3 is TGTGCCAGCAGCTTACTCCTCGACCCCGCAGATACGCAGTATTTT. Residues: CASSLLLDPADTQYF.

This clonotype was found many times. This chain joins TRBV30 and TRBJ2-7; D not certain. CDR1 is GTSNPN, CDR2 SVGIG, per germline (reference sequence). The V gene lost 0 bases and the J gene lost 4 bases, with 4 bases spanning the gap. The CDR3 contains 11 residues. CDR3 amino acids: CAWSVGYEQYF. The CDR3 nucleotides read TGTGCCTGGAGTGTTGGGTACGAGCAGTACTTC.

In its sample, this clonotype was seen many times. The V call is TRBV20-1, the J call TRBJ2-1; TRBD2 aligns across 7 bases. The V gene's germline CDR1 is DFQATT and CDR2 SNEGSKA (reference sequence). This CDR3 comprises 14 residues. V was pared by 3 bases and J by 3 bases, with 5 bases of the junction left unmatched. The CDR3 coding sequence is TGCAGTGCTAGGGAAGCGGGAAACTACAATGAGCAGTTCTTC. Translation gives CSAREAGNYNEQFF.

This clonotype was found many times. The chain recombines TRBV28 with TRBJ2-4; 8 bases are shared with TRBD2. V shed 6 bases, J shed 6 bases, and the junction held 4 bases outside the gene matches. CDR1 is MDHEN and CDR2 is SYDVKM in the germline V gene. The CDR3 extends over 13 amino acids. This CDR3 reads CASSTGGSNIQYF. The CDR3 region has the DNA TGTGCCAGCAGCACGGGAGGGTCAAACATTCAGTACTTC.

A remark on this clonotype: A much larger clone differs from this one at a single base, so this may be a read error. V gene TRBV20-1 combines with J gene TRBJ2-3; 7 bases map to TRBD2. Germline CDR1 and CDR2: DFQATT and SNEGSKA (reference sequence). This CDR3 contains 13 residues. The DNA of the CDR3 is TGCAGTGCTAGATCCCCGGGGGGAGATGCGCAGTATTTT. Amino acid sequence: CSARSPGGDAQYF.

The sample holds many counts of this clonotype. The genes are TRBV5-1 and TRBJ2-2; no firm D call. V lost 0 bases and J 4 bases, leaving 10 bases between the germline ends. In germline, CDR1 is SGHRS, CDR2 YFSETQ. The CDR3 is 15 residues long. The CDR3 protein is CASSLGDGFTGELFF. DNA of the CDR3: TGCGCCAGCAGCTTGGGTGATGGGTTCACCGGGGAGCTGTTTTTT. Variable domain in full (rest from reference TRBV5-1 and TRBJ2-2): KAGVTQTPRYLIKTRGQQVTLSCSPISGHRSVSWYQQTPGQGLQFLFEYFSETQRNKGNFPGRFSGRQFSNSRSEMNVSTLELGDSALYLCASSLGDGFTGELFFGEGSRLTVL.

The genes are TRBV5-1 and TRBJ2-1, with TRBD2 identical over 12 bases. This CDR3 region has 15 residues. V was pared by 5 bases and J by 6 bases, with 6 bases of the junction left unmatched. Germline V gene data show CDR1 as SGHRS and CDR2 as YFSETQ. CDR3: CASRLLAGGGNEQFF. The CDR3 coding sequence is TGCGCCAGCAGACTACTAGCGGGAGGAGGCAATGAGCAGTTCTTC.